This note documents a single T cell receptor (beta chain) sequence. Its antigen is undetermined. Between the trimmed V and J ends, which lost 1 base and 4 bases, there was a span of 8 bases. The CDR3 is 14 residues long. CDR1 and CDR2 from the germline V gene are LNHDA and SQIVND (reference sequence). The entry originates in a study of OX40 agonist ivuxolimab in advanced cancers. Study-level information: Patients were treated with intravenous ivuxolimab, dosed at 0.01 to 10 mg/kg and infused every 2 weeks. The dose-escalation cohort had hepatocellular carcinoma, melanoma, renal cell or head and neck cancer. Overall study results and limits: Partial responders at 0.1-3.0 mg/kg showed near-lowest clonal expansion. Relative to CD4+, CD8+ T cells held more expanded clones on average.

Data came from immunoSEQ multiplex PCR; TCRdb stores just in-frame clones and leaves some out. The sample contains about 70,000 clones, roughly 80% of which appear only once. The sample here was CD4+ or CD8+ T cells sorted from blood, taken in a trial of the OX40 agonist ivuxolimab. The chain carries TRBV19 and TRBJ1-5, with D maybe TRBD1 (5 bases). This receptor was obtained from an adult with an advanced solid tumor such as melanoma, head and neck, liver or kidney cancer. In DNA form, the CDR3 reads TGTGCCAGTAGTATAGCACAGGAGAATCAGCCCCAGCATTTT. Translation: CASSIAQENQPQHF.